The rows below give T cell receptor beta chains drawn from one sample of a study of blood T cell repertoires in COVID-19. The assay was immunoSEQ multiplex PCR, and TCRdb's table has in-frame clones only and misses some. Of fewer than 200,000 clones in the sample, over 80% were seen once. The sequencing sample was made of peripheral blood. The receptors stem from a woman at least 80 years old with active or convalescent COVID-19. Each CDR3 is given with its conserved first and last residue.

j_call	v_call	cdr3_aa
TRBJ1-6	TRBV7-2	CASSLDGGRPLHF
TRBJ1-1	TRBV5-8	CASSNPPRVLGTEAFF
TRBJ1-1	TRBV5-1	CASSSTQNTEAFF
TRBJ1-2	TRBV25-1	CASSEGTAYGYTF
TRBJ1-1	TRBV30	CALYRRLNTEAFF
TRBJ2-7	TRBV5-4	CASSLGTGNYEQYF
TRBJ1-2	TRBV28	CASRPAAGQGVGYTF
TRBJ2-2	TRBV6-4	CASSDSRQGDTGELFF
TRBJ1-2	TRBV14	CASSLIRGQVSNYGYTF
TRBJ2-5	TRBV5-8	CASSLGKWTEETQYF
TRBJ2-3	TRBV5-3	CARSLGTSGGLRGDTQYF
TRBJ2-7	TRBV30	CAWSKGGQALREQYF
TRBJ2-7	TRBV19	CASSMTGGSTYEQYF
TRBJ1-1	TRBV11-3	CASGRDRVSEAFF
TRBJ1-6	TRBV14	CASSQDYHRNSPLHF
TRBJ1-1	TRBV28	CASSLHMVNTEAFF
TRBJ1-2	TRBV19	CASTWGDLTNYGYTF
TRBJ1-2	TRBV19	CASSLSRTGYGYTF
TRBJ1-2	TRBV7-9	CASSSRQEAHYGYTF
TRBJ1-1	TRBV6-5	CASSYAQGNTEAFF
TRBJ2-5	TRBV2	CASRTDRQETQYF
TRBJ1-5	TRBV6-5	CASRRGGGSNQPQHF
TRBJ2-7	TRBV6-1	CASSEGGLLPYEQYF
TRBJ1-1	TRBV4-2	CASSQDGGTGTAFF
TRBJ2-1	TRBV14	CASSQFSGGSYNEQFF
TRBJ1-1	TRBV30	CAWSMQYDTEAFF
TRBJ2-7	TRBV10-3	CAIQALDEQYF
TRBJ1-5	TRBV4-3	CASSQVRQDNQPQHF
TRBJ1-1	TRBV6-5	CASSTGQRTEAFF
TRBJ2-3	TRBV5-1	CASKEGGTLSSTDTQYF
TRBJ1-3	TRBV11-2	CASSPSGVGYGNTIYF
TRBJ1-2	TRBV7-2	CASSLLGQNYGYTF
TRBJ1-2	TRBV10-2	CASSDSGNYGYTF
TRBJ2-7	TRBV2	CASRFPTASYEQYF
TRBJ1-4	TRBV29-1	CSVQGRANEKLFF
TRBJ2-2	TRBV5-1	CASSLLGQGTGELFF
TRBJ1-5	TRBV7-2	CASSGDSNQPQHF
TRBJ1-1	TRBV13	CASSQRHENTEAFF
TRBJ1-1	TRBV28	CASSATGVAFF
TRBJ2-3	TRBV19	CASSMWGLAGSTDTQYF
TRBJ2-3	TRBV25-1	CASSAAELVSDTQYF
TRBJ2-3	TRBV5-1	CASSQAGGQSDTQYF
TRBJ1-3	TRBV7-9	CASSSGGAITSGNTIYF
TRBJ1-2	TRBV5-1	CASRLTSGPEGYTF
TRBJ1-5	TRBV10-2	CASRDWTANQPQHF
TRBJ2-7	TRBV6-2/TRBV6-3	CASSYGSFWAPSYEQYF
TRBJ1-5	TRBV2	CASRGQGTSNQPQHF
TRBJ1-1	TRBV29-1	CSVLGTFKNTEAFF
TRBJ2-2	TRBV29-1	CSVVMWANTGELFF
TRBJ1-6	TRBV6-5	CASTGQGAPLHF
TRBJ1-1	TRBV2	CASSGREEAEAFF
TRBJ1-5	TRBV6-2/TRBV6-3	CASSYGGGSEHF
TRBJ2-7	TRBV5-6	CASSFGLFRDRAYEQYF
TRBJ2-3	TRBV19	CASSKESNTGYRVDTQYF
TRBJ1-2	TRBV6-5	CASSYSGTGPYGYTF
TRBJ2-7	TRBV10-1	CASSESNRNRDEQYF
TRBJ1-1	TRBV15	CATSRDLGQPEAFF
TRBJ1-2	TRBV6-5	CAGWAGLELSGGYTF
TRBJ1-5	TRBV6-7	CAPPRGGDSNQPQHF
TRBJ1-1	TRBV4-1	CASSQRTAMNTEAFF